This TCR beta chain is drawn from a study of metastatic and nonmetastatic thyroid tumors. Overall study: Repertoire comparisons spanned blood and tumor or nodule tissue from malignant and benign thyroid patients.

General study findings and limits: According to reports, the diversity of TCR beta was significantly higher in malignant thyroid tumors than in benign nodules, and this held in both blood and tumor samples.

TCRdb reanalyzed the PCR reads with MiXCR. Among roughly 6,200 clones, about 34% were seen once, and the ten largest hold roughly 19%. Details on this clone: Its antigen remains unknown.

Until they underwent thyroid surgery, no patient had received any treatment. V was shortened by 2 bases and J by 6 bases, with 5 bases between the two germline ends. The CDR3 has 12 amino acids. CDR1 SGHAT and CDR2 FQNNGV come from the germline V gene. Sequencing input: adjacent normal tissue. The TCR was taken from a female donor with papillary thyroid cancer or a benign thyroid nodule (not recorded which). Some clones in this sample may be carry-over from other donors' samples. V and J are TRBV11-2 and TRBJ1-5; D gene ambiguous. The CDR3, as DNA: TGTGCCAGCAGCTTACCCGGTCAGCCCCAGCATTTT. The encoded protein is CASSLPGQPQHF.